The 5 T cell receptor beta chains below come from one sample, sequenced in a study of blood T cells in healthy people across ages. A sample-barcoded 5' primer and a J-beta primer mix were used in a second PCR of about 7 to 12 cycles. TCRdb analysed the 5' RACE reads with MiXCR anew, one entry per CDR3 protein. The table lists a few hundred thousand distinct CDR3 sequences, approximately 25% of them singletons, with less than 20% in the top ten. The sequenced material came from blood. The receptor source for this set is a woman in her 70s in good health.

This chain uses TRBV6-1 with TRBJ1-3; D is perhaps TRBD1 (5 bases). Germline-derived CDR1 and CDR2 are MNHNS and SASEGT. The CDR3 extends over 12 amino acids. V gave up 2 bases and J gave up 7 bases, with 6 bases separating them. The chain's CDR3 is CASSEKGNTIYF. CDR3 nucleotides: TGTGCCAGCAGTGAAAAGGGGAACACCATATATTTT.

The J gene is TRBJ2-4, the V gene TRBV20-1; the D gene is possibly TRBD2 (5 bases). Trimming stripped 0 bases from V and 9 bases from J, with 12 bases between. This CDR3 comprises 13 residues. Germline lookup yields CDR1 DFQATT and CDR2 SNEGSKA (reference sequence). The CDR3 DNA follows: TGCAGTGCTAGAGATTCCGCGAGGGTCATTCAGTACTTC. Translating gives CSARDSARVIQYF.

The genes are TRBV2 and TRBJ2-5, with TRBD2 identical over 8 bases. The CDR3 length is 13 residues. From germline, CDR1 is SNHLY and CDR2 FYNNEI. V lost 4 bases and J lost 11; bases outside the gene matches: 9. DNA of the CDR3: TGTGCCAGCAGTGGTAGCGGGGCGCGAGGGCAGTACTTC. It yields the protein CASSGSGARGQYF. The full variable domain, in which reference TRBV2 and TRBJ2-5 provide the parts outside the CDR3, is EPEVTQTPSHQVTQMGQEVILRCVPISNHLYFYWYRQILGQKVEFLVSFYNNEISEKSEIFDDQFSVERPDGSNFTLKIRSTKLEDSAMYFCASSGSGARGQYFGPGTRLLVL.

V and J are TRBV12-3 or TRBV12-4 and TRBJ2-2; the D gene is possibly TRBD2 (7 bases). Trimming removed 3 bases from V and 5 bases from J, with 13 bases in between. The length of the CDR3 is 15 residues. CDR3 DNA sequence: TGTGCCAGCAGTTTGGGGCGGGGGCGGACCGGGGAGCTGTTTTTT. Translation gives CASSLGRGRTGELFF.

CDR3 DNA sequence: TGCAGTGCTAGAGATTCGGGGGGGGGCCTAGACAATGAGCAGTTCTTC. Translation gives CSARDSGGGLDNEQFF. The rearrangement uses TRBV20-1 and TRBJ2-1, with 8 bases fitting TRBD2. Germline V gene lookup returns CDR1 DFQATT and CDR2 SNEGSKA (reference sequence). The CDR3 runs to 16 residues. V was clipped by 0 bases and J by 5 bases; unmatched bases: 9.